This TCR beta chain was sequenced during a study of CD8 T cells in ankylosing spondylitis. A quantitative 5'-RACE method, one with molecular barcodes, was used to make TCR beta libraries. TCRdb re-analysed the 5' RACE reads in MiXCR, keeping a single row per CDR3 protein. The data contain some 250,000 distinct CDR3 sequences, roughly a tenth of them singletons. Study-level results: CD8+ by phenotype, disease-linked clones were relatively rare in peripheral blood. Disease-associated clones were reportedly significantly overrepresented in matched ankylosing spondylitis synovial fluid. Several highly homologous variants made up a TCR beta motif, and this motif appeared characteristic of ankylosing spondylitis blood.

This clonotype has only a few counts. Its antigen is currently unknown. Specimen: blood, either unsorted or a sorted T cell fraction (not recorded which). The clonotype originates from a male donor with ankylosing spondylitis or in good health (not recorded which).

CDR3 region: CASSPSGRTFGELFF. The CDR3 bases are TGTGCCAGCAGTCCCAGCGGGAGAACGTTCGGGGAGCTGTTTTTT. The chain couples TRBV11-2 to TRBJ2-2; 8 bases line up with TRBD2. V dropped 6 bases and J dropped 7; count of bases not matched to a gene: 10. This CDR3 contains 15 residues. Germline V gives CDR1 SGHAT, CDR2 FQNNGV.